Sequencing of this T cell receptor (beta chain) was carried out in a study of blood T cell repertoires in COVID-19. Across the whole study: T cells, B-cell-depleted T cells, or PBMCs provided the cDNA or gDNA that served as material.

V was trimmed by 3 bases and J by 0 bases, leaving 11 bases between them. Looked up from germline, CDR1 is SGHVS and CDR2 is FNYEAQ. The CDR3 has 16 amino acids. Authors' methods: Estimation of nucleated cell counts was performed using reference gene primer amplification. The protocol was immunoSEQ multiplex PCR, while the TCRdb copy is restricted to in-frame clones and leaves out a portion. For V, J and clone size, that table is used; D and trimming come from the DNA. The repertoire holds around 260,000 clones, with about 86% as singletons. The sequence derives from a man between 18 and 35 years old with active or convalescent COVID-19. The sequenced sample consisted of peripheral blood. This chain joins TRBV7-6 and TRBJ2-2, with a possible D match to TRBD1 (6 bases). This CDR3 is CASSLNQGTNTGELFF. CDR3 sequence (DNA): TGTGCCAGCAGCTTGAACCAGGGGACGAACACCGGGGAGCTGTTTTTT.